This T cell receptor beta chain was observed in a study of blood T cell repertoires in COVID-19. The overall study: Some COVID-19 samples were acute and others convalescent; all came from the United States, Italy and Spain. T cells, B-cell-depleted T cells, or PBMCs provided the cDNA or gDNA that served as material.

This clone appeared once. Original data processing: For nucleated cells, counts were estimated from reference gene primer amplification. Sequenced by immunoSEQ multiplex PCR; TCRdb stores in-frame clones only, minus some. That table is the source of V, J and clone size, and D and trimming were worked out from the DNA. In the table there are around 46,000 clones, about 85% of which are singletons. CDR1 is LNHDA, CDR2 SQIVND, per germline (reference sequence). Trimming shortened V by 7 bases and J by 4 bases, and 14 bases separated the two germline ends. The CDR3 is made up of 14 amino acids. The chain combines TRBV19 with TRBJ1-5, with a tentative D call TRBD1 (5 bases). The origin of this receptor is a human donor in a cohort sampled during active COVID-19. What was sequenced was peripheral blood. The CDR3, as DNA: TGTGCCAGTACGGGACTGCCTTGGAATCAGCCCCAGCATTTT. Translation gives CASTGLPWNQPQHF.